The 22 T cell receptor beta chains presented below share a single source sample, sequenced in a study of T cells expressing NK-cell markers. TCRdb reprocessed the 5' RACE reads and reports one entry per CDR3 protein, with no DNA. The specimen's table records about 380,000 distinct CDR3 sequences. Material for sequencing was blood T cells: a sorted CD56 or NKG2C T cell subset, CD4+ or CD8+ T cells, or bulk PBMC T cells (not recorded which). The receptors shown here come from a man aged 18-69 years in good health.

The CDR3 is CASRAGQGEQSPLHF. The chain employs TRBV5-1 and TRBJ1-6; the D call from TCRdb, TRBD1, cannot be confirmed without DNA. Germline V gives CDR1 SGHRS, CDR2 YFSETQ. This CDR3 has 15 residues.

The chain links TRBV7-2 to TRBJ1-1; TCRdb returns TRBD1, unconfirmable since there is no DNA. Germline loops: CDR1 SGHTA, CDR2 FQGNSA. The CDR3 has 14 amino acids. CDR3 loop: CASAPDRGRTEAFF.

The chain employs TRBV3-1 and TRBJ2-5; TCRdb reports TRBD1, a call that lacks DNA to check it against. CDR1 and CDR2 (germline): LGHDT, YNNKEL (reference sequence). This CDR3 comprises 16 residues. This chain's CDR3 is CASSQDISGGGETQYF.

V is TRBV6-5 and J is TRBJ2-3; TCRdb's D call of TRBD2 is untestable without DNA. Germline-derived CDR1 and CDR2 are MNHEY and SVGAGI. The CDR3 is 17 amino acids. Here the CDR3 reads CASSYSNQRGTTDTQYF.

The chain employs TRBV7-9 and TRBJ2-7; the TRBD1 assignment by TCRdb is unverifiable without DNA. The CDR3 is made up of 16 amino acids. Germline lookup yields CDR1 SEHNR and CDR2 FQNEAQ (reference sequence). The CDR3 loop reads CASSLLTGKSSYEQYF.

The chain recombines TRBV13 with TRBJ2-1; the TCRdb D gene call, TRBD2, has no DNA to confirm it. CDR1 is PRHDT, CDR2 FYEKMQ, per germline (reference sequence). The CDR3 runs to 15 residues. The CDR3 here is CASSQGASGGLEQFF. The whole variable domain, filled in from reference TRBV13 and TRBJ2-1, reads AAGVIQSPRHLIKEKRETATLKCYPIPRHDTVYWYQQGPGQDPQFLISFYEKMQSDKGSIPDRFSAQQFSDYHSELNMSSLELGDSALYFCASSQGASGGLEQFFGPGTRLTVL.

The rearrangement joins TRBV7-9 to TRBJ2-5; TCRdb reports TRBD2, a call that lacks DNA to check it against. The CDR3 length is 15 residues. Germline-derived CDR1 and CDR2 are SEHNR and FQNEAQ (reference sequence). CDR3 region: CASSSKRTSIETQYF. Complete variable domain (other parts from reference TRBV7-9 and TRBJ2-5): DTGVSQNPRHKITKRGQNVTFRCDPISEHNRLYWYRQTLGQGPEFLTYFQNEAQLEKSRLLSDRFSAERPKGSFSTLEIQRTEQGDSAMYLCASSSKRTSIETQYFGPGTRLLVL.

The chain carries TRBV5-6 and TRBJ2-7; TCRdb proposes TRBD1, but this gene call is untestable without DNA. The CDR3 sequence is 16 residues long. Per the germline V gene, CDR1 is SGHDT and CDR2 is YYEEEE. The CDR3 sequence: CASSLGAGTVDYEQYF.

The rearrangement joins TRBV7-9 to TRBJ2-2; absent DNA, TCRdb's TRBD2 call cannot be checked. Looked up from germline, CDR1 is SEHNR and CDR2 is FQNEAQ (reference sequence). There are 15 residues in the CDR3. The CDR3 sequence is CASSVPGLNTGELFF. Together with reference TRBV7-9 and TRBJ2-2, the CDR3 gives the full variable domain: DTGVSQNPRHKITKRGQNVTFRCDPISEHNRLYWYRQTLGQGPEFLTYFQNEAQLEKSRLLSDRFSAERPKGSFSTLEIQRTEQGDSAMYLCASSVPGLNTGELFFGEGSRLTVL.

The chain is built from TRBV2 and TRBJ2-3; the D gene TCRdb calls, TRBD1, cannot be checked with no DNA. The CDR3 loop spans 15 amino acids. The germline gives CDR1 SNHLY, CDR2 FYNNEI. This chain's CDR3 is CASCYDGGLTDTQYF.

This chain joins TRBV7-9 and TRBJ1-4; TCRdb returns TRBD1, unconfirmable since there is no DNA. This CDR3 is 14 amino acids long. CDR1 and CDR2 from the germline V gene are SEHNR and FQNEAQ (reference sequence). CDR3: CASSSKQGWEKLFF.

The rearrangement joins TRBV10-3 to TRBJ1-5; no DNA is available, so the TRBD1 call from TCRdb remains unchecked. Germline values: CDR1 ENHRY, CDR2 SYGVKD. This CDR3 comprises 15 residues. This CDR3 is CAISGGQPSNQPQHF.

CDR3 residues: CAIKAGDTDTQYF. The chain joins TRBV10-3 to TRBJ2-3; the TRBD1 assignment by TCRdb is unverifiable without DNA. CDR3 size: 13 residues. Germline CDR1 reads ENHRY; CDR2 reads SYGVKD.

The V and J genes are TRBV19 and TRBJ2-1; TCRdb reports TRBD1, a call that lacks DNA to check it against. This CDR3 region has 15 residues. Germline V gene sequence: CDR1 LNHDA, CDR2 SQIVND (reference sequence). The CDR3 loop is CASSPLWGSYNEQFF.

The chain recombines TRBV18 with TRBJ1-4. Germline V gene lookup returns CDR1 KGHSH and CDR2 LQKENI. The CDR3 is made up of 13 amino acids. The chain's CDR3 is CASSVTLNEKLFF.

The rearrangement joins TRBV20-1 to TRBJ2-1; the TCRdb D gene call, TRBD1, has no DNA to confirm it. Germline CDR1 reads DFQATT; CDR2 reads SNEGSKA (reference sequence). This CDR3 comprises 15 residues. The CDR3 protein is CSGYSGGWYDNEQFF.

This rearrangement joins TRBV6-2 or TRBV6-3 to TRBJ2-5; TCRdb picks TRBD2, but there is no DNA to check that call. The CDR3 runs to 15 residues. CDR1 and CDR2 from the germline V gene are MNHEY and SVGEGT. The CDR3 loop reads CASRRSGGAWETQYF.

The chain carries TRBV7-8 and TRBJ2-1. Germline V gene data show CDR1 as SGHVS and CDR2 as FQNEAQ. The CDR3 sequence is 14 residues long. The CDR3 loop is CASSPSRVVNEQFF.

The chain carries TRBV4-1 and TRBJ2-5; without DNA, the TCRdb call of TRBD1 cannot be checked. CDR1 and CDR2 from the germline V gene are MGHRA and YSYEKL. CDR3 length: 16 amino acids. CDR3 region: CASSQEGHLTQETQYF.

This chain links TRBV24-1 with TRBJ2-4; TCRdb proposes TRBD2, but this gene call is untestable without DNA. The CDR3 runs 17 residues. Germline assignment: CDR1 KGHDR and CDR2 SFDVKD. The CDR3 sequence is CATSDLEGPLAKNIQYF.

The CDR3 sequence: CASSAQGGQYEQYF. The V gene is TRBV5-1, the J gene TRBJ2-7; checking the TCRdb D call of TRBD1 is not possible without DNA. This CDR3 spans 14 amino acids. Germline CDR1 SGHRS, CDR2 YFSETQ.

The chain is built from TRBV29-1 and TRBJ2-1; the D gene TCRdb calls, TRBD1, cannot be checked with no DNA. CDR1 is SQVTM, CDR2 ANQGSEA, per germline. The CDR3 runs 11 residues. CDR3 residues: CSTGFYNEQFF.